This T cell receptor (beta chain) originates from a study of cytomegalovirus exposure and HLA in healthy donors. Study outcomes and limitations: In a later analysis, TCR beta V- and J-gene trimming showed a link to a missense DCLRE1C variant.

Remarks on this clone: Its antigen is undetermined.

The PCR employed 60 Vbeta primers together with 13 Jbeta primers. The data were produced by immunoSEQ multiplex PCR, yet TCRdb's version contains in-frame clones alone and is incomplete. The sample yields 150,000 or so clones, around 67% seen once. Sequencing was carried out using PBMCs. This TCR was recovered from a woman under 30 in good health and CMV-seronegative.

The CDR3 spells CASSLDPSSYNEQFF. DNA for the CDR3: TGTGCCAGCAGCTTAGACCCGAGCTCCTACAATGAGCAGTTCTTC. The chain is built from TRBV7-2 and TRBJ2-1, with unresolved D. In germline, CDR1 is SGHTA, CDR2 FQGNSA. There are 15 residues in the CDR3. V lost 1 base and J lost 0, with 7 bases in between.